The 28 T cell receptor beta chains reported below all come from one sample, sequenced in a study of blood T cell repertoires in COVID-19. The table came from immunoSEQ multiplex PCR; TCRdb's copy has only in-frame clones and leaves some out. Of tens of thousands of clones in the sample, approximately 80% are singletons; the top ten hold under 6%. The specimen was peripheral blood. These receptors were obtained from a man in his fifties or sixties with active COVID-19.

The chain links TRBV10-3 to TRBJ1-1; D remains ambiguous. CDR1 is ENHRY and CDR2 is SYGVKD in the germline V gene. Trimming stripped 0 bases from V and 0 bases from J, with 8 bases between. The CDR3 consists of 15 residues. CDR3 residues: CAISESGSMNTEAFF. The CDR3 DNA reads as TGTGCCATCAGTGAGTCTGGGAGTATGAACACTGAAGCTTTCTTT.

The chain has TRBV18 and TRBJ2-3, with D possibly being TRBD1 (6 bases). Trimming pared 2 bases from V and 2 bases from J, leaving 11 bases between. From germline, CDR1 is KGHSH and CDR2 LQKENI. This CDR3 contains 15 residues. In DNA form, the CDR3 reads TGTGCCAGCTCACCAATGGGGGCTACCACAGATACGCAGTATTTT. Protein sequence: CASSPMGATTDTQYF.

CDR3 region: CASSWALADPYEQYF. The CDR3 DNA reads TGTGCCAGCAGTTGGGCCCTAGCGGACCCCTACGAGCAGTACTTC. This chain joins TRBV6-2 or TRBV6-3 and TRBJ2-7, with 7 positions matching TRBD2. Germline-derived CDR1 and CDR2 are MNHEY and SVGEGT. V dropped 4 bases and J dropped 2; count of bases not matched to a gene: 8. The CDR3 sequence is 15 residues long.

The chain combines TRBV18 with TRBJ1-2, with 7 bases fitting TRBD1. CDR1 is KGHSH, CDR2 LQKENI, per germline. The V gene end was trimmed by 2 bases and the J gene end by 2 bases; junction bases not matched to a gene: 5. This CDR3 has 15 residues. The CDR3 loop reads CASSPAGGGNYGYTF. DNA for the CDR3: TGTGCCAGCTCACCAGCAGGGGGAGGAAACTATGGCTACACCTTC.

The chain couples TRBV6-2 or TRBV6-3 to TRBJ2-7, with 9 bases fitting TRBD2. J gave up 0 bases and V 4 bases, and 7 bases lay outside the gene matches. CDR1 and CDR2 from the germline V gene are MNHEY and SVGEGT. This CDR3 has 16 amino acids. The CDR3 DNA reads as TGTGCCAGCAGTTCTGGACTAGCGCGGTACTCCTACGAGCAGTACTTC. It translates to CASSSGLARYSYEQYF.

V usage is TRBV6-5 and J usage is TRBJ2-7; the D is unclear. Germline CDR1 reads MNHEY; CDR2 reads SVGAGI. This CDR3 spans 11 amino acids. The V end was cut by 6 bases, the J end by 1 base, with 4 bases between. The CDR3 region has the DNA TGTGCCAGCAGCCAGTCCTACGAGCAGTACTTC. It is translated as CASSQSYEQYF.

This chain joins TRBV6-2 or TRBV6-3 and TRBJ2-1, with 8 bases that match TRBD2. The CDR3 has 15 amino acids. Germline lookup yields CDR1 MNHEY and CDR2 SVGEGT. The ends lost 2 bases at V and 8 bases at J; junction bases unmatched: 8. The CDR3 sequence: CASSYGREVGDEQFF. CDR3 sequence (DNA): TGTGCCAGCAGTTACGGGCGGGAGGTAGGTGATGAGCAGTTCTTC.

Only one count was recorded for this clone. The V and J genes are TRBV19 and TRBJ1-1, with a weak D call TRBD1 (6 bases). Per germline, CDR1 LNHDA and CDR2 SQIVND (reference sequence). The CDR3 extends over 14 amino acids. The V end was cut by 7 bases, the J end by 3 bases, with 15 bases between. CDR3 DNA: TGTGCCAGTACCGCGGGGGGCAGTTACACTGAAGCTTTCTTT. This codes for CASTAGGSYTEAFF.

The chain couples TRBV24-1 to TRBJ2-3, with 11 bases fitting TRBD2. CDR3 length equals 17 residues. Per the germline V gene, CDR1 is KGHDR and CDR2 is SFDVKD. V trimming: 4 bases; J trimming: 2 bases; junction bases outside the gene matches: 7. The CDR3 sequence is CATSDLPTSGNTDTQYF. The CDR3 coding sequence is TGTGCCACCAGTGACCTGCCGACTAGCGGGAACACAGATACGCAGTATTTT.

This clone came up once. The chain combines TRBV5-1 with TRBJ2-3; the match to TRBD1 covers 9 bases. V lost 5 bases to trimming and J lost 4 bases; unmatched junction nucleotides: 11. CDR3 length equals 16 residues. CDR1 SGHRS and CDR2 YFSETQ come from the germline V gene. CDR3 region: CASRPLGQGGPDTQYF. In DNA form, the CDR3 reads TGCGCCAGCAGGCCGTTGGGACAGGGCGGTCCAGATACGCAGTATTTT.

V and J are TRBV4-2 and TRBJ2-4, with D possibly matching TRBD1 (6 bases). The CDR3 runs 17 residues. Trimming stripped 2 bases from V and 1 base from J, with 15 bases between. Germline CDR1 is LGHNA and CDR2 is YNFKEQ. Here the CDR3 reads CASSQQQGVLAKNIQYF. In DNA form, the CDR3 reads TGTGCCAGCAGCCAACAACAGGGAGTCCTGGCCAAAAACATTCAGTACTTC.

V usage is TRBV1 and J usage is TRBJ2-2; the table calls TRBD2, which could not be checked here. TRBV1 is a recognized pseudogene. The CDR3 covers 18 residues. The CDR3 DNA follows: TGCACCAGCAGCCCGAGAAAGCGGGGGGGCCTTCGGACCGGGGAGCTGTTTTTT. It yields the protein CTSSPRKRGGLRTGELFF.

This chain uses TRBV27 with TRBJ2-2, with 7 bases fitting TRBD1. From germline, CDR1 is MNHEY and CDR2 SMNVEV (reference sequence). V lost 5 bases and J lost 5; bases outside the gene matches: 8. This CDR3 comprises 15 residues. The CDR3 DNA reads TGTGCCAGCAGTCTAACAACAGGGGTTACCGGGGAGCTGTTTTTT. Translated: CASSLTTGVTGELFF.

This clone was counted once. V usage is TRBV28 and J usage is TRBJ1-3, with D possibly matching TRBD1 (6 bases). CDR1 is MDHEN, CDR2 SYDVKM, per germline. The V gene lost 5 bases and the J gene lost 0 bases, with 20 bases spanning the gap. The CDR3 covers 18 residues. The chain's CDR3 is CASSPADSLNLSGNTIYF. CDR3 coding DNA: TGTGCCAGCAGTCCAGCGGACAGTTTAAACCTCTCTGGAAACACCATATATTTT.

The V gene is TRBV6-2 or TRBV6-3, the J gene TRBJ1-5, with D unresolved. CDR1 MNHEY and CDR2 SVGEGT come from the germline V gene. Trimming removed 0 bases at V and 6 bases at J, with 3 bases between. The CDR3 totals 12 residues. The CDR3 DNA sequence: TGTGCCAGCAGTTACTCGCGTCAGCCCCAGCATTTT. This gives the protein CASSYSRQPQHF.

V usage is TRBV6-2 or TRBV6-3 and J usage is TRBJ1-2; D is unclear. The germline gives CDR1 MNHEY, CDR2 SVGEGT. Trimming stripped 4 bases from V and 3 bases from J, with 15 bases between. This CDR3 region has 15 residues. This CDR3 reads CASSSLLTYYYGYTF. In DNA form, the CDR3 reads TGTGCCAGCAGTTCCCTACTTACGTACTACTATGGCTACACCTTC.

The chain couples TRBV5-1 to TRBJ2-6, with D possibly TRBD1 on 5 matching bases. The V end lost 3 bases, the J end lost 2 bases, and 9 bases lay between the germline ends. This CDR3 has 15 amino acids. The germline CDR1 and CDR2 sequences are SGHRS and YFSETQ. CDR3 coding DNA: TGCGCCAGCAGCTGGCAGGGTGCTGGGGCCAACGTCCTGACTTTC. It translates to CASSWQGAGANVLTF.

The rearrangement joins TRBV7-9 to TRBJ2-3; D remains unclear. Trimming took 5 bases from V and 6 from J, leaving 6 bases between them. Germline loops: CDR1 SEHNR, CDR2 FQNEAQ (reference sequence). This CDR3 contains 11 residues. The CDR3 sequence: CASSLTDTQYF. The CDR3, as DNA: TGTGCCAGCAGCCTTACTGATACGCAGTATTTT.

For the CDR3, the DNA is TGTGCCAGTAGTATAGTTCCTTTCAATCAGCCCCAGCATTTT. This sequence encodes CASSIVPFNQPQHF. The chain carries TRBV19 and TRBJ1-5; no reliable D call. The germline V gene has CDR1 LNHDA and CDR2 SQIVND (reference sequence). There are 14 residues in the CDR3. V lost 1 base to trimming and J lost 3 bases, with 7 bases between them.

The V and J genes are TRBV6-6 and TRBJ2-5; 7 bases match TRBD1. The germline CDR1 and CDR2 sequences are MNHNY and SVGAGI (reference sequence). Trimming removed 6 bases from V and 4 bases from J; junction bases left unmatched: 8. The CDR3 spans 14 residues. The CDR3: CASRGTEISETQYF. The CDR3 DNA reads TGTGCCAGCAGAGGGACAGAGATATCAGAGACCCAGTACTTC.

V usage is TRBV11-2 and J usage is TRBJ1-1, with 7 bases that match TRBD1. Per the germline V gene, CDR1 is SGHAT and CDR2 is FQNNGV. The CDR3 extends over 18 amino acids. Germline trimming cut 6 bases from V and 0 bases from J; bases unmatched to any gene: 16. The CDR3 region is CASRYLTGENSVNTEAFF. The CDR3 bases are TGTGCCAGCAGATACTTAACAGGGGAGAATTCGGTGAACACTGAAGCTTTCTTT.

This chain uses TRBV10-3 with TRBJ2-2; 7 bases map to TRBD1. Germline V gives CDR1 ENHRY, CDR2 SYGVKD. The CDR3 has 15 amino acids. The junction had 7 bases not matched to a gene; V was cut back by 7 bases and J by 2 bases. This CDR3 reads CAITPGQSNTGELFF. The CDR3 DNA reads TGTGCCATCACACCGGGACAGAGTAACACCGGGGAGCTGTTTTTT.

The chain has TRBV11-3 and TRBJ1-6; 7 bases agree with TRBD1. Germline CDR1 reads SGHNT; CDR2 reads YENEEA. The CDR3 contains 15 residues. The V gene end was trimmed by 1 base and the J gene end by 7 bases; junction bases not matched to a gene: 4. CDR3 DNA: TGTGCCAGCAGCTTAGGGTTACAGGGGAATTCACCCCTCCACTTT. The encoded protein is CASSLGLQGNSPLHF.

The rearrangement joins TRBV24-1 to TRBJ2-2; maybe TRBD2 (6 bases). With 1 base removed from V and 0 bases from J, the gap between germline ends came to 17 bases. CDR1 and CDR2 (germline): KGHDR, SFDVKD. The CDR3 loop spans 19 amino acids. The CDR3 region has the DNA TGTGCCACCAGTGATTTAACTTCGAGGGCGGGATCGAACACCGGGGAGCTGTTTTTT. Protein product: CATSDLTSRAGSNTGELFF.

CDR3 protein: CASSRTATSGNTIYF. Written as DNA, the CDR3 is TGTGCCAGCTCACGGACAGCTACCTCTGGAAACACCATATATTTT. The chain joins TRBV18 to TRBJ1-3; the D gene is possibly TRBD1 (6 bases). V lost 4 bases, J lost 0 bases, and 10 bases lay in between. Germline CDR1 is KGHSH and CDR2 is LQKENI. This CDR3 comprises 15 residues.

The sample holds one count of this clone. The chain employs TRBV5-6 and TRBJ2-5, with D unresolved. Germline V gene sequence: CDR1 SGHDT, CDR2 YYEEEE. Trimming took off 4 bases at V and 1 base at J, with 17 bases between the two ends. The CDR3 has 16 amino acids. CDR3 residues: CASSEVGRLIQETQYF. The CDR3 DNA sequence: TGTGCCAGCAGCGAAGTGGGCAGGCTGATCCAAGAGACCCAGTACTTC.

The chain is built from TRBV11-3 and TRBJ1-3; D is ambiguous. Germline V lookup: CDR1 SGHNT, CDR2 YENEEA. Trimming left V 3 bases short and J 0 bases short, with 15 bases between. The CDR3 has 17 residues. As DNA, the CDR3 is TGTGCCAGCAGCTTCTCCCTGACGGGAAGCTCTGGAAACACCATATATTTT. This encodes CASSFSLTGSSGNTIYF.

The V call is TRBV2, the J call TRBJ2-7, with 11 bases matching TRBD1. CDR1 and CDR2 from the germline V gene are SNHLY and FYNNEI. The CDR3 has 14 amino acids. The J segment lost 2 bases and the V segment lost 10 bases, leaving 7 bases of the junction unmatched. This CDR3 reads CAILDRGLPYEQYF. In nucleotides, the CDR3 is TGTGCCATCTTGGACAGGGGGCTTCCCTACGAGCAGTACTTC.